This TCR beta chain was identified in a study of cytomegalovirus exposure and HLA in healthy donors. Across the study: Earlier work reported some 110 million unique TCR beta sequences from about 170 million T cells. Study-wide results and caveats: TCR beta chains numbering some 160 were designated cytomegalovirus-associated. Rare TCR sequences dominated, though some public TCRs recurred in many donors. It was taken for granted in presence/absence analyses that sequencing depth across donors was roughly uniform.

PCR primers comprised 60 Vbeta and 13 Jbeta primers. Sequenced by immunoSEQ multiplex PCR; TCRdb stores in-frame clones only, minus some. The repertoire holds about 170,000 clones, approximately 84% seen once, with 4% to 6% in the top ten. As to this clone: Its antigen is as yet unknown.

Sequencing used PBMCs. The receptor was derived from a man aged 18 to 35 in good health and CMV-seronegative.

The CDR3, as DNA: TGTGCCAGCAGTGTTCGGGACACTTTTCCCGAGCAGTACTTC. Amino acids: CASSVRDTFPEQYF. The chain uses TRBV2 and TRBJ2-7; D perhaps matches TRBD1 (6 bases). The CDR3 consists of 14 residues. Germline assignment: CDR1 SNHLY and CDR2 FYNNEI. Trimming left V 4 bases short and J 6 bases short, with 16 bases between.